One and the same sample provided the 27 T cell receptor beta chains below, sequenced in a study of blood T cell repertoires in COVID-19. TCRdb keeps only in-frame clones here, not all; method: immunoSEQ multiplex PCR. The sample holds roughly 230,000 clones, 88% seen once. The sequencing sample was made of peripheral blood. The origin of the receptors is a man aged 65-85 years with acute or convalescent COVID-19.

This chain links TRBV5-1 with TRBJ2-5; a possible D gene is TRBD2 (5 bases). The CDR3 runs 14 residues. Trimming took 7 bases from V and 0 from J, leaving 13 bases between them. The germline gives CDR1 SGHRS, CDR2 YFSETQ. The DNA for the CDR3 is TGCGCCAGCGACTATTTAGGGAACCAAGAGACCCAGTACTTC. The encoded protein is CASDYLGNQETQYF.

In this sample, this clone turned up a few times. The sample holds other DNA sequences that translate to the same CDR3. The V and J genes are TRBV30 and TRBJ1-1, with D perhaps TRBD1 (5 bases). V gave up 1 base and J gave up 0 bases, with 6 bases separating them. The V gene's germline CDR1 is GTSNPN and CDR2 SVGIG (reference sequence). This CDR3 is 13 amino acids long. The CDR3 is CAWSGGVNTEAFF. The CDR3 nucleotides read TGTGCCTGGAGTGGGGGGGTGAACACTGAAGCTTTCTTT.

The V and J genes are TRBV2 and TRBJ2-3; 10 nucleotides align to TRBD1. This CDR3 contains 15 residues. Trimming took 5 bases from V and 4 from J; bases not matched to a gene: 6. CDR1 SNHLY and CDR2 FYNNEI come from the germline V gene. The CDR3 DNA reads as TGTGCCAGCAGTACTAGGGACAGGGGATCAGATACGCAGTATTTT. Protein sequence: CASSTRDRGSDTQYF.

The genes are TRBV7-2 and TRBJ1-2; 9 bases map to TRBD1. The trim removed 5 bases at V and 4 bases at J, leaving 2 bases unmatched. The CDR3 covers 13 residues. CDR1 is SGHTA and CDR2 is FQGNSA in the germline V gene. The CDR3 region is CASSAGQGYGYTF. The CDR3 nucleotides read TGTGCCAGCAGCGCGGGACAGGGCTATGGCTACACCTTC. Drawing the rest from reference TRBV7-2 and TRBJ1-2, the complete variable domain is GAGVSQSPSNKVTEKGKDVELRCDPISGHTALYWYRQSLGQGLEFLIYFQGNSAPDKSGLPSDRFSAERTGGSVSTLTIQRTQQEDSAVYLCASSAGQGYGYTFGSGTRLTVV.

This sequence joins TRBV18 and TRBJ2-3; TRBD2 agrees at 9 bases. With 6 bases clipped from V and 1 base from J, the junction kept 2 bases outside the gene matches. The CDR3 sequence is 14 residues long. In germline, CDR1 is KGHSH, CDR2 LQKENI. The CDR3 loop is CASSRTSGTDTQYF. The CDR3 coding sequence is TGTGCCAGCTCCCGGACTAGCGGCACAGATACGCAGTATTTT.

For the CDR3, the DNA is TGTGCCAGCAGGTTAGCGGGAGGCTATGAGCAGTTCTTC. It translates to CASRLAGGYEQFF. This chain uses TRBV6-5 with TRBJ2-1; TRBD2 agrees at 10 bases. Trimming took 6 bases from V and 8 from J; bases not matched to a gene: 4. This CDR3 is built from 13 residues. Germline V gene sequence: CDR1 MNHEY, CDR2 SVGAGI.

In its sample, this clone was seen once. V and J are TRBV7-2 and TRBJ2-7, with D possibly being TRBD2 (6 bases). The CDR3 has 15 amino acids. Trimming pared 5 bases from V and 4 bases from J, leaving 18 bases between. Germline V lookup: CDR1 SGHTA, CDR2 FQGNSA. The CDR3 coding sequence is TGTGCCAGCAGCCCGCTTCTGAGGAGGGGTTACGAGCAGTACTTC. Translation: CASSPLLRRGYEQYF.

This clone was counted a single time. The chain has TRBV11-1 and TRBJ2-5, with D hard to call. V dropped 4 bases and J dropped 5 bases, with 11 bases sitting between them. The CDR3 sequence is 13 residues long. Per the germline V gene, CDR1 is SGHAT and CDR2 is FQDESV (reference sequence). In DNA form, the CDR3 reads TGTGCCAGCAGCTCTAGGTTGGTTGAGACCCAGTACTTC. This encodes CASSSRLVETQYF.

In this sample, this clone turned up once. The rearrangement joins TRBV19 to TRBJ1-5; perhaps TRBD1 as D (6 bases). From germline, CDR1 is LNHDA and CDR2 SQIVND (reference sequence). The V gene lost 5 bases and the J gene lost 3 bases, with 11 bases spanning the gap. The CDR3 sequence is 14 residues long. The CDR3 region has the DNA TGTGCCAGTAGTGTACAGGGCGTCAATCAGCCCCAGCATTTT. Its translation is CASSVQGVNQPQHF.

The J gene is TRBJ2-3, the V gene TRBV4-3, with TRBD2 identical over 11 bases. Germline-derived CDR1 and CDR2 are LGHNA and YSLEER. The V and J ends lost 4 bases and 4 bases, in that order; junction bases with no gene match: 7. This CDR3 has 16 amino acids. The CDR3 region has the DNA TGCGCCAGCAGCCGCAAACTAGCGGGAGTTCCAGATACGCAGTATTTT. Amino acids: CASSRKLAGVPDTQYF.

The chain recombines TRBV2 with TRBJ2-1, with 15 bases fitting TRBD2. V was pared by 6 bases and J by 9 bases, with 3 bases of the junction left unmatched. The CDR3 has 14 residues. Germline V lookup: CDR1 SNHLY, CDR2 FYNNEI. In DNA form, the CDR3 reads TGTGCCAGCAGCCCGGGACTAGCGGGGGGTGAGCAGTTCTTC. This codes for CASSPGLAGGEQFF. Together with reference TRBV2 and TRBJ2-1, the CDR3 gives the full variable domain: EPEVTQTPSHQVTQMGQEVILRCVPISNHLYFYWYRQILGQKVEFLVSFYNNEISEKSEIFDDQFSVERPDGSNFTLKIRSTKLEDSAMYFCASSPGLAGGEQFFGPGTRLTVL.

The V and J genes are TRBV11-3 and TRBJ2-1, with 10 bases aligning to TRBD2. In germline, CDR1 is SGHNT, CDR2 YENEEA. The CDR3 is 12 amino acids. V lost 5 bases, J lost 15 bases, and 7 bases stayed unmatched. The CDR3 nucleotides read TGTGCCAGCAGCAATGACGGACTAGCGGTGTTCTTC. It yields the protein CASSNDGLAVFF. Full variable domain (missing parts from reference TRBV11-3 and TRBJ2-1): EAGVVQSPRYKIIEKKQPVAFWCNPISGHNTLYWYLQNLGQGPELLIRYENEEAVDDSQLPKDRFSAERLKGVDSTLKIQPAELGDSAVYLCASSNDGLAVFFGPGTRLTVL.

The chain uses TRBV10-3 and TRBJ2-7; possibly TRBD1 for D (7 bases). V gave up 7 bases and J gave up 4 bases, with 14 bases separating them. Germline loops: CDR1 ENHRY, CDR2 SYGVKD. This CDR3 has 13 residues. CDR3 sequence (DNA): TGTGCCATCACTACCCAGGGGGGATACGAGCAGTACTTC. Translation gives CAITTQGGYEQYF.

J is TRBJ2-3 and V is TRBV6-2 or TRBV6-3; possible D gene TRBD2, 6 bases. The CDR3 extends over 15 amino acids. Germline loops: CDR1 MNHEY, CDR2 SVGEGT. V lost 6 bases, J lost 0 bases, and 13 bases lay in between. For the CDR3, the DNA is TGTGCCAGCAGCCTCCGACTAGAAAGCACAGATACGCAGTATTTT. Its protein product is CASSLRLESTDTQYF.

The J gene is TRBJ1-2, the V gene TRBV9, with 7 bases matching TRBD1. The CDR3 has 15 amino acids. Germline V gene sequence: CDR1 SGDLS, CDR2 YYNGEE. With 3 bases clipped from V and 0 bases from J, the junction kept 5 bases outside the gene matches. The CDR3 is CASSADRRTNYGYTF. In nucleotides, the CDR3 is TGTGCCAGCAGCGCGGACAGGCGAACTAACTATGGCTACACCTTC.

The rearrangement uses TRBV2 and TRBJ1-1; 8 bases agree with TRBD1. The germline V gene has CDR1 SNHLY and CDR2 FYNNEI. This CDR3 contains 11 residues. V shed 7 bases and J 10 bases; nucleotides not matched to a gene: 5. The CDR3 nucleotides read TGTGCCAGCACTTCGACAGGGGTAGCTTTCTTT. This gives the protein CASTSTGVAFF.

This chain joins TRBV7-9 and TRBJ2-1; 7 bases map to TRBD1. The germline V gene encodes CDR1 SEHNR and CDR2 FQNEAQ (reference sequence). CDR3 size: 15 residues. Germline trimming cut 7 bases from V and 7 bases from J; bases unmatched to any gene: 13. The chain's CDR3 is CASIPQGRNSNEQFF. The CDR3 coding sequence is TGTGCCAGCATCCCACAGGGGCGGAATTCAAATGAGCAGTTCTTC.

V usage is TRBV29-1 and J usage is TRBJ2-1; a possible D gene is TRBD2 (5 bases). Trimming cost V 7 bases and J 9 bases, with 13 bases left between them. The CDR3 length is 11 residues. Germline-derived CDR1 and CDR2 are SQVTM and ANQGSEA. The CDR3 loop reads CSGGYEGEQFF. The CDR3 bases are TGCAGCGGGGGATATGAGGGTGAGCAGTTCTTC.

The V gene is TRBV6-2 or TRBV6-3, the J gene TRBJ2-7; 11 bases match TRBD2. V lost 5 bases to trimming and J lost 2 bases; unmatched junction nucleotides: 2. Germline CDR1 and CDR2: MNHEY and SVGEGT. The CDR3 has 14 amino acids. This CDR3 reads CASSETSGAYEQYF. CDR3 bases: TGTGCCAGCAGTGAGACTAGCGGGGCCTACGAGCAGTACTTC.

The CDR3, as DNA: TGTGCCAGCAGGAGGACAGGGGGGTGTTCACCCCTCCACTTT. Its protein product is CASRRTGGCSPLHF. The rearrangement links TRBV21-1 to TRBJ1-6; no check of the table's D call, TRBD1, against the DNA was made. TRBV21-1 is listed as a pseudogene. There are 14 residues in the CDR3.

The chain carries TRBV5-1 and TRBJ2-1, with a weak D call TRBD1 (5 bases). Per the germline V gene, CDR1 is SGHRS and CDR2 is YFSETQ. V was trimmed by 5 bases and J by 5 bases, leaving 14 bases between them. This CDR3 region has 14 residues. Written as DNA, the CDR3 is TGCGCCAGCAGGTCTGTAAAGGGGAACAATGAGCAGTTCTTC. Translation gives CASRSVKGNNEQFF.

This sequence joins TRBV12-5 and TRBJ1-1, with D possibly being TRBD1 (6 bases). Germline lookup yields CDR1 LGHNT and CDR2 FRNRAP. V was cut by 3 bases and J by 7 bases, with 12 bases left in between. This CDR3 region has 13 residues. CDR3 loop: CASGFSRGVEAFF. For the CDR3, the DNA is TGTGCTAGTGGTTTTAGCAGGGGCGTTGAAGCTTTCTTT.

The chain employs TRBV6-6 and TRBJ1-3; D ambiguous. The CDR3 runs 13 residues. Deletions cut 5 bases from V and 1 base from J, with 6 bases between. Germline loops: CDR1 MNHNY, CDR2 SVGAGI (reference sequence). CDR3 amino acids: CASSTSSGNTIYF. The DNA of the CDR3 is TGTGCCAGCAGTACAAGTTCTGGAAACACCATATATTTT.

This CDR3 reads CASSLTGQGNEKLFF. CDR3 in DNA: TGCGCCAGCAGCCTAACGGGACAGGGGAATGAAAAACTGTTTTTT. The gene calls are TRBV5-1 and TRBJ1-4; 10 bases fit TRBD1. Germline V gene lookup returns CDR1 SGHRS and CDR2 YFSETQ. V dropped 4 bases and J dropped 5; count of bases not matched to a gene: 5. The CDR3 has 15 residues.

As DNA, the CDR3 is TGTGCCAGCAGCAAAGGAGCGGGGACTAGCACAGATACGCAGTATTTT. Its protein is CASSKGAGTSTDTQYF. The chain employs TRBV21-1 and TRBJ2-3; the D call TRBD2 from the table was never checked on the DNA. TRBV21-1 is a listed pseudogene. The CDR3 totals 16 residues.

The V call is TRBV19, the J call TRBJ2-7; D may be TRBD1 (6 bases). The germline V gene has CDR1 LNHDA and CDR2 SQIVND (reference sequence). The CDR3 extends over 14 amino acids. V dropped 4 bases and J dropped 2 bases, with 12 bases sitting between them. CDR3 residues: CASSTPGTPYEQYF. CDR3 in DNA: TGTGCCAGTAGTACGCCCGGGACACCCTACGAGCAGTACTTC.

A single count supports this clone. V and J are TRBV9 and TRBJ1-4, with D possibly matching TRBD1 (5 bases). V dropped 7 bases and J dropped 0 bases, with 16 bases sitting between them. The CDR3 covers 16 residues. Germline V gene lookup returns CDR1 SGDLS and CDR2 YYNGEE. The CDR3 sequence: CASQPGGGATNEKLFF. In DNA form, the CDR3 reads TGTGCCAGCCAACCCGGGGGGGGAGCAACTAATGAAAAACTGTTTTTT.